Below are 28 T cell receptor beta chains sequenced from a single sample in a study of neurological immune-mediated disorders. TCRdb re-analysed the 5' RACE reads in MiXCR, keeping a single row per CDR3 protein. The sample has about 38,000 distinct CDR3 sequences; approximately 10% are singletons. Material for sequencing was CD4+ T cells from blood. The receptor source for this set is a woman aged 25 to 45 with HTLV-1-associated myelopathy (HAM/TSP).

There are many counts of this clonotype. At one end the junction does not follow the germline gene, possibly because of a read error. The chain couples TRBV20-1 to TRBJ2-1; D is undetermined. The CDR3 length is 14 residues. Germline CDR1 and CDR2: DFQATT and SNEGSKA (reference sequence). The CDR3 sequence is CSARGPLPRTEQFF. Here the CDR3 DNA reads TGCAGTGCGAGAGGCCCGCTCCCCCGGACGGAGCAGTTCTTC.

This clonotype was detected ten times or more. This chain joins TRBV14 and TRBJ1-3; no clear D. Germline V gene data show CDR1 as SGHDN and CDR2 as FVKESK. CDR3 length: 15 residues. Trimming shortened V by 1 base and J by 2 bases, and 9 bases separated the two germline ends. The CDR3 DNA sequence: TGTGCCAGCAGCCAAGGTCACGGGACTGGAAACACCATATATTTT. Amino acids: CASSQGHGTGNTIYF.

The sample holds many counts of this clonotype. This chain uses TRBV3-1 with TRBJ2-7, with no clear D. V was pared by 1 base and J by 7 bases, with 11 bases between. CDR3 length equals 13 residues. Germline V CDR1 and CDR2: LGHDT, YNNKEL (reference sequence). CDR3 DNA sequence: TGTGCCAGCAGCCAAGGTCCTGGGCGGGAGCAGTACTTC. Translation gives CASSQGPGREQYF.

This clonotype was observed many times. The V call is TRBV7-2, the J call TRBJ2-7, with D possibly TRBD1 on 6 matching bases. The CDR3 consists of 15 residues. The V end lost 4 bases, the J end lost 2 bases, and 15 bases lay between the germline ends. The germline CDR1 and CDR2 sequences are SGHTA and FQGNSA. CDR3 coding DNA: TGTGCCAGCAGCTCCTCACGGACAGTGACCTACGAGCAGTACTTC. Its translation: CASSSSRTVTYEQYF. The full variable domain, in which reference TRBV7-2 and TRBJ2-7 provide the parts outside the CDR3, is GAGVSQSPSNKVTEKGKDVELRCDPISGHTALYWYRQSLGQGLEFLIYFQGNSAPDKSGLPSDRFSAERTGGSVSTLTIQRTQQEDSAVYLCASSSSRTVTYEQYFGPGTRLTVT.

Many counts were recorded for this clonotype. V usage is TRBV6-5 and J usage is TRBJ1-5, with no clear D. Germline V lookup: CDR1 MNHEY, CDR2 SVGAGI. The CDR3 length is 13 residues. V lost 5 bases and J 4 bases, leaving 9 bases between the germline ends. CDR3 protein: CASSRDRNQPQHF. The CDR3 bases are TGTGCCAGCAGTCGAGACCGAAATCAGCCCCAGCATTTT.

This clonotype was seen ten or more times. The gene calls are TRBV5-1 and TRBJ2-3, with 7 bases matching TRBD1. CDR1 and CDR2 (germline): SGHRS, YFSETQ. This CDR3 is 15 amino acids long. V trimming: 4 bases; J trimming: 4 bases; junction bases outside the gene matches: 9. The CDR3 here is CASSGRTGGSDTQYF. The DNA for the CDR3 is TGCGCCAGCAGCGGGCGGACAGGAGGCTCAGATACGCAGTATTTT. Combining the CDR3 with reference TRBV5-1 and TRBJ2-3 gives the whole variable domain KAGVTQTPRYLIKTRGQQVTLSCSPISGHRSVSWYQQTPGQGLQFLFEYFSETQRNKGNFPGRFSGRQFSNSRSEMNVSTLELGDSALYLCASSGRTGGSDTQYFGPGTRLTVL.

In its sample, this clonotype was seen many times. V and J are TRBV7-9 and TRBJ1-6; D gene ambiguous. V lost 2 bases and J 6 bases, leaving 8 bases between the germline ends. CDR3 length equals 14 residues. From germline, CDR1 is SEHNR and CDR2 FQNEAQ (reference sequence). The CDR3 DNA is TGTGCCAGCAGCTTAACTAGTGGTAATTCACCCCTCCACTTT. Its protein is CASSLTSGNSPLHF. Based on the CDR3 plus reference TRBV7-9 and TRBJ1-6, the full variable domain is DTGVSQNPRHKITKRGQNVTFRCDPISEHNRLYWYRQTLGQGPEFLTYFQNEAQLEKSRLLSDRFSAERPKGSFSTLEIQRTEQGDSAMYLCASSLTSGNSPLHFGNGTRLTVT.

This clonotype is termed medium-sized. This rearrangement joins TRBV20-1 to TRBJ1-5, with no clear D. The CDR3 contains 15 residues. V lost 0 bases and J lost 12, with 21 bases in between. Germline V CDR1 and CDR2: DFQATT, SNEGSKA (reference sequence). The CDR3 DNA reads TGCAGTGCTAGAGATAGGAACAAACCTTCCCGGGACCAGCATTTT. Translating it yields CSARDRNKPSRDQHF.

The CDR3 sequence is CSTSGTWRSGYTF. Written as DNA, the CDR3 is TGCAGTACCTCCGGGACATGGCGTTCCGGCTACACCTTC. The rearrangement joins TRBV20-1 to TRBJ1-2; D possibly corresponds to TRBD1 (6 bases). The length of the CDR3 is 13 residues. Germline CDR1 and CDR2: DFQATT and SNEGSKA (reference sequence). V was pared by 8 bases and J by 8 bases, with 21 bases between.

This clonotype occurred many times. The gene calls are TRBV10-3 and TRBJ2-6; D unclear. The CDR3 has 14 residues. Germline CDR1 ENHRY, CDR2 SYGVKD. Deletions cut 11 bases from V and 4 bases from J, with 15 bases between. CDR3 in DNA: TGTGCCGCTTCAGGTAGCTCCGGGGCCAACGTCCTGACTTTC. It codes for CAASGSSGANVLTF.

Of note for this clonotype: This may arise from a read error, as a much more abundant clone is one base away. The chain recombines TRBV19 with TRBJ2-1, with a possible D match to TRBD1 (6 bases). Germline CDR1 LNHDA, CDR2 SQIVND (reference sequence). This CDR3 has 19 amino acids. The CDR3 region is CAISIGTGRWDKLGNEQFF. For the CDR3, the DNA is TGTGCCATTAGTATAGGGACCGGCCGCTGGGACAAACTAGGCAATGAGCAGTTCTTC.

Regarding this clonotype: The junction shows a germline mismatch at one end, possibly a read error. CDR3 sequence: CSARRDSQIYEQCF. In DNA form, the CDR3 reads TGCAGTGCAAGAAGGGACAGCCAAATCTACGAGCAGTGCTTC. The chain links TRBV20-1 to TRBJ2-7, with 7 positions matching TRBD1. The CDR3 is 14 residues long. Germline V gives CDR1 DFQATT, CDR2 SNEGSKA (reference sequence).

In this sample, this clonotype turned up many times. The chain employs TRBV3-1 and TRBJ1-1; no definite D call. The V end lost 4 bases, the J end lost 5 bases, and 17 bases lay between the germline ends. From germline, CDR1 is LGHDT and CDR2 YNNKEL (reference sequence). The CDR3 spans 15 residues. CDR3 sequence reads: CASSRRAGGQTEAFF. The CDR3 region has the DNA TGTGCCAGCAGCCGGCGGGCTGGTGGGCAAACTGAAGCTTTCTTT.

This clonotype came up many times. This chain connects TRBV20-1 to TRBJ2-1; 14 bases map to TRBD2. The germline CDR1 and CDR2 sequences are DFQATT and SNEGSKA (reference sequence). CDR3 length: 18 amino acids. With V trimmed by 3 bases and J by 4 bases, 11 bases remained unmatched. The CDR3 DNA sequence: TGCAGTGCTAGGCCGTGGACTAGCGGGGGGCAAATTTACAATGAGCAGTTCTTC. Amino acids: CSARPWTSGGQIYNEQFF.

The chain recombines TRBV5-5 with TRBJ2-7; 9 bases are shared with TRBD2. The CDR3 covers 14 residues. Germline loops: CDR1 SGHKS, CDR2 YYEKEE (reference sequence). V dropped 4 bases and J dropped 4; count of bases not matched to a gene: 6. CDR3 in amino acids: CASSPAGLAYEQYF. The CDR3 nucleotides are TGTGCCAGCAGCCCGGCGGGACTAGCTTACGAGCAGTACTTC.

This clonotype was recorded a few times. The chain carries TRBV12-3 or TRBV12-4 and TRBJ2-1; 14 positions agree with TRBD2. The CDR3 has 16 residues. V was clipped by 5 bases and J by 7 bases; unmatched bases: 7. This CDR3 is CASSDPTSGRVNEQFF. The CDR3 DNA reads TGTGCCAGCAGTGATCCGACTAGCGGGAGGGTGAATGAGCAGTTCTTC.

About this clonotype itself: One junction end disagrees with the germline gene, perhaps due to a read error. V usage is TRBV7-6 and J usage is TRBJ2-1; a weak D match, TRBD2 (5 bases). CDR1 and CDR2 (germline): SGHVS, FNYEAQ. This CDR3 is built from 11 residues. CDR3 nucleotides: TGTGTCAGCAGCGGCTACAATGAGCAGTTCTTC. As protein: CVSSGYNEQFF.

This clonotype was recorded at least ten times. The chain combines TRBV5-1 with TRBJ2-2; D is undetermined. Germline values: CDR1 SGHRS, CDR2 YFSETQ. Deletions cut 1 base from V and 5 bases from J, with 6 bases between. The CDR3 sequence is 13 residues long. CDR3 sequence: CASSLPRTGELFF. The CDR3 DNA is TGCGCCAGCAGCTTGCCGAGAACCGGGGAGCTGTTTTTT. The variable domain in full, completed from reference TRBV5-1 and TRBJ2-2, reads KAGVTQTPRYLIKTRGQQVTLSCSPISGHRSVSWYQQTPGQGLQFLFEYFSETQRNKGNFPGRFSGRQFSNSRSEMNVSTLELGDSALYLCASSLPRTGELFFGEGSRLTVL.

This clonotype was counted at least ten times. The chain is built from TRBV20-1 and TRBJ2-7, with 7 bases aligning to TRBD1. V was clipped by 5 bases and J by 2 bases; unmatched bases: 9. Looked up from germline, CDR1 is DFQATT and CDR2 is SNEGSKA (reference sequence). This CDR3 has 14 amino acids. The CDR3 sequence: CSAANRDSAYEQYF. The CDR3 DNA follows: TGCAGTGCTGCGAACCGGGACAGTGCCTACGAGCAGTACTTC.

At least ten counts were recorded for this clonotype. The chain couples TRBV20-1 to TRBJ2-4; a possible D gene is TRBD1 (7 bases). Per the germline V gene, CDR1 is DFQATT and CDR2 is SNEGSKA (reference sequence). The CDR3 has 15 amino acids. V dropped 0 bases and J dropped 4 bases, with 13 bases sitting between them. CDR3 coding DNA: TGCAGTGCTAGAGATGGAGGGGGCGCGAAAAACATTCAGTACTTC. This encodes CSARDGGGAKNIQYF.

The table lists this clonotype with many counts. The chain employs TRBV5-6 and TRBJ2-7; 10 nucleotides agree with TRBD1. V trimming: 3 bases; J trimming: 5 bases; junction bases outside the gene matches: 5. The length of the CDR3 is 14 residues. Looked up from germline, CDR1 is SGHDT and CDR2 is YYEEEE. The CDR3 DNA reads as TGTGCCAGCAGCTACCGACAGGGGGCGGACGAGCAGTACTTC. Protein: CASSYRQGADEQYF.

This clonotype was recorded many times. The chain combines TRBV20-1 with TRBJ2-3, with 14 bases that match TRBD2. With 6 bases clipped from V and 3 bases from J, the junction kept 8 bases outside the gene matches. The CDR3 is 16 residues long. Looked up from germline, CDR1 is DFQATT and CDR2 is SNEGSKA (reference sequence). The CDR3, as DNA: TGCAGTGCCTTCGGGACTAGCGGGGGAGGGACAGATACGCAGTATTTT. As protein: CSAFGTSGGGTDTQYF.

The rearrangement links TRBV7-9 to TRBJ2-1, with 8 bases fitting TRBD2. From germline, CDR1 is SEHNR and CDR2 FQNEAQ (reference sequence). V lost 5 bases to trimming and J lost 8 bases; unmatched junction nucleotides: 5. The CDR3 loop spans 13 amino acids. In DNA form, the CDR3 reads TGTGCCAGCAGCCCGACTAGCGTCGATGAGCAGTTCTTC. It encodes CASSPTSVDEQFF.

This clonotype was observed many times. The J gene is TRBJ2-2, the V gene TRBV29-1; the D is unclear. The CDR3 runs 13 residues. Germline loops: CDR1 SQVTM, CDR2 ANQGSEA. Deletions cut 4 bases from V and 3 bases from J, with 9 bases between. CDR3 loop: CSVGYSYTGELFF. The CDR3, as DNA: TGCAGCGTTGGGTACTCTTACACCGGGGAGCTGTTTTTT.

The table lists this clonotype with many counts. The chain links TRBV3-1 to TRBJ2-1, with 15 bases that match TRBD2. V gave up 3 bases and J gave up 10 bases; unmatched junction bases: 4. The CDR3 extends over 15 amino acids. The germline V gene encodes CDR1 LGHDT and CDR2 YNNKEL (reference sequence). The CDR3 DNA follows: TGTGCCAGCAGCCAGGGACTAGCGGGAGGTGGGGAGCAGTTCTTC. Amino acid sequence: CASSQGLAGGGEQFF.

This clonotype was seen many times. This sequence joins TRBV29-1 and TRBJ2-1; no clear D gene. The CDR3 runs 10 residues. Germline V CDR1 and CDR2: SQVTM, ANQGSEA. Trimming took 4 bases from V and 5 from J, leaving 3 bases between them. CDR3: CSVANNEQFF. The CDR3, as DNA: TGCAGCGTTGCCAACAATGAGCAGTTCTTC.

On this clonotype itself: Germline is not matched at one junction end, which may reflect a read error. This rearrangement joins TRBV7-2 to TRBJ1-5; the match to TRBD1 covers 10 bases. Germline CDR1 and CDR2: SGHTA and FQGNSA. The CDR3 has 15 residues. CDR3 region: CASSLGTGVAKPQHF. The CDR3 DNA follows: TGTGCCAGTAGCTTAGGGACAGGGGTGGCTAAGCCCCAGCATTTT.

The V and J genes are TRBV9 and TRBJ1-2; 9 bases are shared with TRBD1. CDR3 length: 13 residues. Germline values: CDR1 SGDLS, CDR2 YYNGEE. Unmatched junction bases numbered 6, after V lost 4 bases and J lost 8 bases. The CDR3 DNA follows: TGTGCCAGCAGCCCGGGACAGGGTCGCGGCTACACCTTC. It is translated as CASSPGQGRGYTF.